The TCR beta chain described here comes from a study of T-cell reconstitution after alpha-beta-depleted transplantation in children. This clonotype was picked up many times. The CDR3 runs to 15 residues. The V and J ends lost 0 bases and 9 bases, in that order; junction bases with no gene match: 11. CDR1 is SGDLS, CDR2 YYNGEE, per germline. Preparation of the TCRbeta library involved a method that used unique molecular identifiers. TCRdb re-called the PCR reads with MiXCR, one entry per CDR3 protein. The sample includes 490,000 or so distinct CDR3 sequences, under 15% of them seen just once. The chain employs TRBV9 and TRBJ2-5; TRBD1 agrees at 7 bases. The receptor's source is a human donor who donated a stem cell graft to a child with combined immunodeficiency. Sequenced here: PBMCs from the stem cell graft donor, sampled from the stem cell graft. CDR3 in DNA: TGTGCCAGCAGCGTAGAGATTAGCGAGCAGGGGGCCCAGTACTTC. Encoded protein: CASSVEISEQGAQYF.